These 14 T cell receptor beta chains share one sample of origin, sequenced in a study of blood T cell repertoires in COVID-19. Sequencing was performed with immunoSEQ multiplex PCR; in TCRdb, only in-frame clones are kept and a portion is missing. Of about 140,000 clones in the sample, roughly 82% were seen once. Specimen: peripheral blood. These receptors were obtained from an elderly man with acute or convalescent COVID-19.

The chain recombines TRBV27 with TRBJ1-6; TRBD1 matches 7 bases. In germline, CDR1 is MNHEY, CDR2 SMNVEV (reference sequence). J was trimmed by 8 bases and V by 6 bases; bases with no gene match: 7. This CDR3 spans 14 amino acids. The CDR3 protein is CASSATGTHSPLHF. The CDR3 DNA sequence: TGTGCCAGCAGCGCGACAGGGACGCATTCACCCCTCCACTTT.

The rearrangement joins TRBV11-2 to TRBJ2-7; tentative D call: TRBD1 (5 bases). This CDR3 comprises 12 residues. The germline V and J ends were trimmed by 3 bases and 7 bases, with 10 bases remaining between them. Germline CDR1 and CDR2: SGHAT and FQNNGV. For the CDR3, the DNA is TGTGCCAGCAGCTTTTTGACAGAGGAGCAGTACTTC. Its translation: CASSFLTEEQYF.

The chain is built from TRBV27 and TRBJ2-5; 13 nucleotides agree with TRBD2. Germline V lookup: CDR1 MNHEY, CDR2 SMNVEV (reference sequence). CDR3 size: 14 residues. Trimming removed 5 bases from V and 12 bases from J; junction bases left unmatched: 9. CDR3 residues: CASSPRTSGGFEYF. The CDR3 DNA reads as TGTGCCAGCAGTCCCCGGACTAGCGGGGGCTTTGAGTACTTC.

In DNA form, the CDR3 reads TGTGCCAGCAGCACAGACAGGGTAGCTGGAAACACCATATATTTT. Translated: CASSTDRVAGNTIYF. The chain joins TRBV6-6 to TRBJ1-3; TRBD1 matches 7 bases. The V gene's germline CDR1 is MNHNY and CDR2 SVGAGI (reference sequence). Trimming removed 6 bases from V and 2 bases from J; junction bases left unmatched: 7. This CDR3 spans 15 amino acids.

The table lists this clone with many counts. This sequence joins TRBV2 and TRBJ1-5; D unresolved. V gave up 2 bases and J gave up 9 bases, with 11 bases separating them. The CDR3 runs 13 residues. Germline assignment: CDR1 SNHLY and CDR2 FYNNEI. The CDR3 DNA is TGTGCCAGCAGTGAATCGGCCACGGGGCCCCAGCATTTT. It yields the protein CASSESATGPQHF.

Remarks on this clone: Other DNA sequences within the sample encode an identical CDR3. J is TRBJ2-5 and V is TRBV7-9, with 9 bases fitting TRBD1. There are 16 residues in the CDR3. V was pared by 4 bases and J by 0 bases, with 6 bases of the junction left unmatched. The germline CDR1 and CDR2 sequences are SEHNR and FQNEAQ (reference sequence). The CDR3, as DNA: TGTGCCAGCAGCTCGGGACAGGGTGGTTACCAAGAGACCCAGTACTTC. Its translation is CASSSGQGGYQETQYF.

This clone was recorded only once. This chain connects TRBV30 to TRBJ2-2; a possible D gene is TRBD1 (6 bases). Deletions cut 4 bases from V and 2 bases from J, with 11 bases between. The CDR3 runs to 14 residues. Looked up from germline, CDR1 is GTSNPN and CDR2 is SVGIG (reference sequence). CDR3 loop: CAWTRRGNTGELFF. The CDR3 DNA sequence: TGTGCCTGGACCCGCAGGGGCAACACCGGGGAGCTGTTTTTT.

The V call is TRBV29-1, the J call TRBJ2-7; D is perhaps TRBD2 (6 bases). The CDR3 is 13 residues long. V dropped 0 bases and J dropped 5 bases, with 11 bases sitting between them. Per the germline V gene, CDR1 is SQVTM and CDR2 is ANQGSEA. The CDR3 nucleotides are TGCAGCGTTGAAGATTGGCGGGGAAACGAGCAGTACTTC. Protein product: CSVEDWRGNEQYF.

The chain joins TRBV19 to TRBJ2-2; 8 nucleotides align to TRBD2. The V gene's germline CDR1 is LNHDA and CDR2 SQIVND (reference sequence). V trimming: 2 bases; J trimming: 3 bases; junction bases outside the gene matches: 5. The CDR3 totals 16 residues. CDR3 coding DNA: TGTGCCAGTAGTATAAGGCCCGGGAGGGACACCGGGGAGCTGTTTTTT. Its translation: CASSIRPGRDTGELFF.

This clone was detected a few times. Different DNA sequences within this sample yield the same CDR3. The V gene is TRBV28, the J gene TRBJ1-5; TRBD1 agrees at 7 bases. Germline-derived CDR1 and CDR2 are MDHEN and SYDVKM. This CDR3 is 13 amino acids long. V shed 5 bases and J 6 bases; nucleotides not matched to a gene: 4. CDR3 protein: CASSRGGGQPQHF. The CDR3 nucleotides are TGTGCCAGCAGTAGAGGGGGCGGTCAGCCCCAGCATTTT.

The chain links TRBV11-2 to TRBJ2-5, with TRBD1 matching 8 bases. Germline V gene sequence: CDR1 SGHAT, CDR2 FQNNGV. This CDR3 comprises 14 residues. Trimming took 2 bases from V and 5 from J; bases not matched to a gene: 4. CDR3 sequence reads: CASSLQGAWETQYF. CDR3 coding DNA: TGTGCCAGCAGCTTACAGGGGGCGTGGGAGACCCAGTACTTC. The full variable domain, rest sourced from reference TRBV11-2 and TRBJ2-5, is EAGVAQSPRYKIIEKRQSVAFWCNPISGHATLYWYQQILGQGPKLLIQFQNNGVVDDSQLPKDRFSAERLKGVDSTLKIQPAKLEDSAVYLCASSLQGAWETQYFGPGTRLLVL.

The chain recombines TRBV2 with TRBJ1-1, with D possibly being TRBD1 (5 bases). Trimming removed 7 bases from V and 1 base from J, with 10 bases in between. Germline V gene sequence: CDR1 SNHLY, CDR2 FYNNEI. The CDR3 runs 13 residues. For the CDR3, the DNA is TGTGCCAGCAACAGGCTACAGAACACTGAAGCTTTCTTT. Translation gives CASNRLQNTEAFF.

The chain is built from TRBV27 and TRBJ1-2; the match to TRBD1 covers 7 bases. CDR3 length: 15 residues. V lost 4 bases, J lost 4 bases, and 9 bases stayed unmatched. The germline CDR1 and CDR2 sequences are MNHEY and SMNVEV (reference sequence). DNA for the CDR3: TGTGCCAGCAGTTCTACCACAGGGGTCTTCTATGGCTACACCTTC. Its translation is CASSSTTGVFYGYTF.

The chain joins TRBV18 to TRBJ2-3; maybe TRBD2 (6 bases). The CDR3 covers 18 residues. Trimming stripped 6 bases from V and 0 bases from J, with 22 bases between. Germline V lookup: CDR1 KGHSH, CDR2 LQKENI. DNA for the CDR3: TGTGCCAGCTCCCAACTCCCTGCGGCGGGGCCTAGCACAGATACGCAGTATTTT. It codes for CASSQLPAAGPSTDTQYF. Full variable domain (outside the CDR3, taken from reference TRBV18 and TRBJ2-3): NAGVMQNPRHLVRRRGQEARLRCSPMKGHSHVYWYRQLPEEGLKFMVYLQKENIIDESGMPKERFSAEFPKEGPSILRIQQVVRGDSAAYFCASSQLPAAGPSTDTQYFGPGTRLTVL.